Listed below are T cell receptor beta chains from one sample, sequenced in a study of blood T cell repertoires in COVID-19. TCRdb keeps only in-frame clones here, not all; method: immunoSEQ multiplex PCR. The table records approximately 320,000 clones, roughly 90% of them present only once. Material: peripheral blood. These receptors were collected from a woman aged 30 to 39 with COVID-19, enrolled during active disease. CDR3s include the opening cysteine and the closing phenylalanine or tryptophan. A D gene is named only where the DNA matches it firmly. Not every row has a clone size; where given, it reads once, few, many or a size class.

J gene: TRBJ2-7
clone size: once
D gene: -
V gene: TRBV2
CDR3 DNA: TGTGCCGGTCGCGGGACAGTTTACGAGCAGTACTTC
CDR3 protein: CAGRGTVYEQYF

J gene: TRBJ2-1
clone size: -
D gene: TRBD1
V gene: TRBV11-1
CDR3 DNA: TGTGCCAGCAGCTTAGGGGACAGGGTCGCGAATGAGCAGTTCTTC
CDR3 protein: CASSLGDRVANEQFF

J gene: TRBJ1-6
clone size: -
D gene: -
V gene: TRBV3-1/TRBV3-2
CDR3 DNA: TGTGCCAGCAGCCAAGTTAGCGGGGGGCCTTCACCCCTCCACTTT
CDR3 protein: CASSQVSGGPSPLHF

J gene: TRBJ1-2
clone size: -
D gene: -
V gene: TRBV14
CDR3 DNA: TGTGCCAGCAGCCAAGTTGCGGGATACTATGGCTACACCTTC
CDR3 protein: CASSQVAGYYGYTF

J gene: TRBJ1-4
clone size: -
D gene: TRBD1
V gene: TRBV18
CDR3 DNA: TGTGCCAGCTCACCAAAGGGGGCAAGAAATAACTGGGAAAAACTGTTTTTT
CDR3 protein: CASSPKGARNNWEKLFF

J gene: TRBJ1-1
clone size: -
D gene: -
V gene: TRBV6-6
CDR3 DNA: TGTGCCAGCAGCCTCCGATGGGGCGATTTCACTGAAGCTTTCTTT
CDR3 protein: CASSLRWGDFTEAFF

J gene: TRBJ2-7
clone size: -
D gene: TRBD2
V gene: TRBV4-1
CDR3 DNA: TGCGCCAGCAGCCAAGTTAGCGGCGGGGGGGCGTGGGAGCAGTACTTC
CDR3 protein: CASSQVSGGGAWEQYF

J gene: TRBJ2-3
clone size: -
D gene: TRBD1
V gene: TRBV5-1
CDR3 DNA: TGCGCCAGCAGCCGACAGGGGGCACTGAGCACAGATACGCAGTATTTT
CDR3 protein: CASSRQGALSTDTQYF

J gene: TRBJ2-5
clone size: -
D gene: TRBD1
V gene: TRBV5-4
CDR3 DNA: TGTGCCAGCAGCAACAGACAGGGTGGCGGAGAGACCCAGTACTTC
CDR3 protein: CASSNRQGGGETQYF

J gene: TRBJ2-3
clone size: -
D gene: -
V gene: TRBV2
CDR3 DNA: TGTGCCCACCCTCGTGGGGGGTCTAGCACAGATACGCAGTATTTT
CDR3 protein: CAHPRGGSSTDTQYF

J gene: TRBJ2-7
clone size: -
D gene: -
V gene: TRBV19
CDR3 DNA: TGTGCCAGTAGTGGAGGTGGGACTTTTAGCTCCTACGAGCAGTACTTC
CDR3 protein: CASSGGGTFSSYEQYF

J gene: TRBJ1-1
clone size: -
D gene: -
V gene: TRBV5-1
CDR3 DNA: TGCGCCAGCAGCTTGGGAACTGGGAACACTGAAGCTTTCTTT
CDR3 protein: CASSLGTGNTEAFF

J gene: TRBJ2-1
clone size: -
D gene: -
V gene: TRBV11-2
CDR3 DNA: TGTGCCAGCAGCTTAAACTCAGCGGAGGGTCGGGAGTTCTTC
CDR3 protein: CASSLNSAEGREFF

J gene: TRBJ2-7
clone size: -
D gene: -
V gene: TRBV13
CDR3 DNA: TGTGCCAGCAGCTTAGCGGACAACAGATACGAGCAGTACTTC
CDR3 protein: CASSLADNRYEQYF

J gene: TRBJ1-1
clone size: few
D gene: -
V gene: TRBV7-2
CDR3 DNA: TGTGCCAGCAGCTTAGCGCCGGCAGGTGGTGGCACTGAAGCTTTCTTT
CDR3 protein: CASSLAPAGGGTEAFF

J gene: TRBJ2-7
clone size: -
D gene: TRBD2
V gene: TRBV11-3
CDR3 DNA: TGTGCCAGCAGCTCCGCAGCGGGAGGCGAGCAGTACTTC
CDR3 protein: CASSSAAGGEQYF

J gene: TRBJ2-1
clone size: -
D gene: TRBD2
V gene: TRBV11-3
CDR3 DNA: TGTGCCAGCAGCTTAGGGTACTCGGCTGGGGCGGGGGTATCCTACAATGAGCAGTTCTTC
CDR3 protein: CASSLGYSAGAGVSYNEQFF

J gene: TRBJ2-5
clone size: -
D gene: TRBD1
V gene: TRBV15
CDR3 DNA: TGTGCCACCAGCAGAGGGGACAGCTTACAAGAGACCCAGTACTTC
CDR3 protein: CATSRGDSLQETQYF

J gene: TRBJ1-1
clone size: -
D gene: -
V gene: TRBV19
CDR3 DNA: TGTGCCAGTAGTTTTATGAACACTGAAGCTTTCTTT
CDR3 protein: CASSFMNTEAFF

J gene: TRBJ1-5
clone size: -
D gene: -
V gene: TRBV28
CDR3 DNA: TGTGCCAGCAGTTCCCAACCCACAAATTGGCAGCCCCAGCATTTT
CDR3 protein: CASSSQPTNWQPQHF

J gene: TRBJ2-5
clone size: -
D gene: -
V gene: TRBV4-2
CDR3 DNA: TGTGCCAGCAGCCAGCTAAGGAAACCAGGGGAGACCCAGTACTTC
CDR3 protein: CASSQLRKPGETQYF

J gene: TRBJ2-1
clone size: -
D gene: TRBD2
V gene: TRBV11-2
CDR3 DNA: TGTGCCAGCAGCTCGCTAGCGGGGGGATACAATGAGCAGTTCTTC
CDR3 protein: CASSSLAGGYNEQFF

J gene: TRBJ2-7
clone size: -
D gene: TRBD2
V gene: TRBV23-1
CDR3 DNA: TGCGCCAGCAGATTAGCGGGCCCCTACGAGCAGTACTTC
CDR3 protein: CASRLAGPYEQYF

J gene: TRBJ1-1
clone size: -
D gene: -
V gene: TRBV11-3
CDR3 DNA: TGTGCCAGCAGCTCAGGGATGGGCACTGAAGCTTTCTTT
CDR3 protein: CASSSGMGTEAFF

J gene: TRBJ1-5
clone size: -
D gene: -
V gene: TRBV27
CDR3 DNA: TGTGCCAGCAGTTTCGAGGGCTCTAATCAGCCCCAGCATTTT
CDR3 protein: CASSFEGSNQPQHF

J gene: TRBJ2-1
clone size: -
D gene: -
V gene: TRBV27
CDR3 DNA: TGTGCCAGCACCCATGGGGGCCTGGTGAGCAATGAGCAGTTCTTC
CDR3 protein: CASTHGGLVSNEQFF

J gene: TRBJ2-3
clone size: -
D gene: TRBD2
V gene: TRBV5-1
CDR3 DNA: TGCGCCAGCCGGACGACTAGCGGGGCCAGCACAGATACGCAGTATTTT
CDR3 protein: CASRTTSGASTDTQYF

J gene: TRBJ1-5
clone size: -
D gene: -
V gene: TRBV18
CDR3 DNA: TGTGCCAGCTCACCTCCGGGTACTGATCAGCCCCAGCATTTT
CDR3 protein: CASSPPGTDQPQHF

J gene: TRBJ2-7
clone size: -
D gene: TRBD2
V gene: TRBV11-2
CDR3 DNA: TGTGCCAGCAGCTTCGGAGCGGGGGTGGGGGAGCAGTACTTC
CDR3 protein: CASSFGAGVGEQYF

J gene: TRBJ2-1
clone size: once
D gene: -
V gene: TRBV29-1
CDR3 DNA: TGCAGCGCAATACGGCGGGACTCCTACAATGAGCAGTTCTTC
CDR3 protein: CSAIRRDSYNEQFF

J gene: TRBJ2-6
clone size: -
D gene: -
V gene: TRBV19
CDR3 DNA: TGTGCCAGTAGCACCCGGAGCTCTGGGGCCAACGTCCTGACTTTC
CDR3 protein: CASSTRSSGANVLTF

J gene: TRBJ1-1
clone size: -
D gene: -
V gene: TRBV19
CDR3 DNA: TGTGCCAGTAGTATACAGGGGTTTGCGGCTTTCTTT
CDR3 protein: CASSIQGFAAFF

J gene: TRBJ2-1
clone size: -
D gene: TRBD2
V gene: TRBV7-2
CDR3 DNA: TGTGCCAGCAGCTTGGGACTAGCGGGGTGGGAGGAGCAGTTCTTC
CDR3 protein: CASSLGLAGWEEQFF

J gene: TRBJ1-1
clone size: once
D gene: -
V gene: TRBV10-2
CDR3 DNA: TGCGCCAGCAGCCAGGGCACTGAAGCTTTCTTT
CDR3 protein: CASSQGTEAFF

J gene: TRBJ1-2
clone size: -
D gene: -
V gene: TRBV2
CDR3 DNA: TGTGCCAGCCCTACAGGGAGTTGGGTCCCAGGGAACTATGGCTACACCTTC
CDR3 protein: CASPTGSWVPGNYGYTF

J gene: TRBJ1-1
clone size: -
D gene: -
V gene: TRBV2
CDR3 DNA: TGTGCCAGCAGTCAACACTCAGGGGCAGGGACTGAAGCTTTCTTT
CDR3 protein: CASSQHSGAGTEAFF

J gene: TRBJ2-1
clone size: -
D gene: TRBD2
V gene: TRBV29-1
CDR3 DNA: TGCAGCGTTGACATCAGCGGCGGGGGTCCGGATTCTTACAATGAGCAGTTCTTC
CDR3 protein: CSVDISGGGPDSYNEQFF

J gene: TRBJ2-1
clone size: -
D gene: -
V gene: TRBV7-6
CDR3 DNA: TGTGCCAGCAGCTTACTCCTCCGCCCTGGCGGGACGAAAAGTTCCTACAATGAGCAGTTCTTC
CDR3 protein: CASSLLLRPGGTKSSYNEQFF

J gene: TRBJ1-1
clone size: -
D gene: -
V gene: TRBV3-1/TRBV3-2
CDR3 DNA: TGTGCCAGCAGCCTTACGACAGACCCGAACACTGAAGCTTTCTTT
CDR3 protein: CASSLTTDPNTEAFF

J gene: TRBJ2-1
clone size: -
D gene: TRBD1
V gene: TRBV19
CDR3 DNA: TGTGCCAGTAGTATGACAGGGACCACATTGGGTGAGCAGTTCTTC
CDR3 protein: CASSMTGTTLGEQFF

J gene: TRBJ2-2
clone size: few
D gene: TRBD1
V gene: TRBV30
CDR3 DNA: TGTGCCTGGACTCCCCCCGACAGGGACACCGGGGAGCTGTTTTTT
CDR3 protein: CAWTPPDRDTGELFF

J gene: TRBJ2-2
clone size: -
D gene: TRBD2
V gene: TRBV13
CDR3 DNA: TGTGCCAGCGCGGGGAGGGGTAACACCGGGGAGCTGTTTTTT
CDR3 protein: CASAGRGNTGELFF

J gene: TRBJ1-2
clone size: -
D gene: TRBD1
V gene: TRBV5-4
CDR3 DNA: TGTGCCAGCAGCTTGGAGGGGGCGGTCTATGGCTACACCTTC
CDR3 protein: CASSLEGAVYGYTF

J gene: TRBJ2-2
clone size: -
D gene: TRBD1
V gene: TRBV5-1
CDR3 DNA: TGCGCCAGCAGCTACCGGGACAGGGATGCCGGGGAGCTGTTTTTT
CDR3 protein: CASSYRDRDAGELFF